The present entry profiles one T cell receptor beta chain with its context. V dropped 3 bases and J dropped 5 bases, with 13 bases sitting between them. From germline, CDR1 is MGHDK and CDR2 SYGVNS. The CDR3 consists of 14 residues. This entry belongs to a study of TIL therapy for anti-PD-1-resistant metastatic lung cancer. The libraries were made with immunoSEQ v3. Assay: immunoSEQ multiplex PCR; the TCRdb copy retains only in-frame clones and omits some. The profile shows about 49,000 clones, about 80% of them singletons. Documented time point: pre-treatment sample, taken before nivolumab and TIL therapy.

This TCR came from a man aged 65 to 85 with non-small cell lung cancer. The material sequenced was blood, taken at baseline. The chain uses TRBV25-1 and TRBJ2-5; tentatively, D is TRBD1 (6 bases). As DNA, the CDR3 is TGTGCCAGCAGTGAGAGGGGGAGTGGGGAGACCCAGTACTTC. It specifies CASSERGSGETQYF.